A selection of T cell receptor beta chains follows, all from one sample in a study of T cell changes during pregnancy in multiple sclerosis. Profiled with immunoSEQ multiplex PCR; TCRdb holds only in-frame clones, not every one. The sample carries 55,000 to 70,000 clones, roughly 89% recorded once. The sample here was peripheral blood, taken in the third trimester of pregnancy. The receptors come from a female donor in good health, enrolled as a control in a pregnancy study. Both conserved end residues are part of each CDR3. D genes are given only for firm matches. Where a row states a size, it is once, few, many or the class of an expanded clone; other rows omit it.

abundance	v_gene	d_gene	j_gene	CDR3aa	CDR3nt
-	TRBV5-8	-	TRBJ2-6	CASSLAGIGANVLTF	TGTGCCAGCAGCCTGGCAGGGATTGGGGCCAACGTCCTGACTTTC
-	TRBV7-3	TRBD1	TRBJ1-1	CASSVTGGGEAFF	TGTGCCAGCAGCGTAACAGGGGGCGGTGAAGCTTTCTTT
-	TRBV10-3	-	TRBJ1-4	CAISDPGKSEKLFF	TGTGCCATCAGTGACCCGGGGAAGAGTGAAAAACTGTTTTTT
-	TRBV7-6	-	TRBJ1-2	CASSVDRIYGYTF	TGTGCCAGCAGCGTTGACAGAATCTATGGCTACACCTTC
-	TRBV29-1	TRBD2	TRBJ2-2	CSVRSGGPTGELFF	TGCAGCGTGAGGTCGGGGGGGCCCACCGGGGAGCTGTTTTTT
once	TRBV18	-	TRBJ1-4	CASSPTQGSATNEKLFF	TGTGCCAGCTCACCAACGCAGGGATCTGCAACTAATGAAAAACTGTTTTTT
-	TRBV6-5	TRBD1	TRBJ2-5	CASSGGDREVKTQYF	TGTGCCAGCAGTGGCGGGGACAGGGAGGTTAAGACCCAGTACTTC
-	TRBV13	TRBD1	TRBJ2-7	CASSPGTGNVREQYF	TGTGCCAGCAGCCCGGGGACAGGGAACGTGAGGGAGCAGTACTTC
many	TRBV4-1	TRBD1	TRBJ1-1	CASSRGTALTEAFF	TGCGCCAGCAGTCGAGGGACAGCATTAACTGAAGCTTTCTTT
-	TRBV15	-	TRBJ2-5	CATSRGATVSQETQYF	TGTGCCACCAGCAGAGGAGCGACAGTCAGTCAAGAGACCCAGTACTTC
-	TRBV7-3	-	TRBJ2-1	CASSPQARAEQFF	TGTGCCAGCAGCCCGCAGGCGCGGGCTGAGCAGTTCTTC
-	TRBV7-3	TRBD1	TRBJ1-2	CASSPTGGSVYGYTF	TGTGCCAGCAGCCCAACAGGGGGCTCGGTCTATGGCTACACCTTC
few	TRBV6-6	-	TRBJ1-1	CASSTTEAFF	TGTGCCAGCAGTACAACTGAAGCTTTCTTT
-	TRBV5-1	TRBD1	TRBJ1-2	CASSLGGTGRNYGYTF	TGCGCCAGCAGCTTGGGGGGGACAGGGAGAAACTATGGCTACACCTTC
-	TRBV4-2	-	TRBJ1-3	CASSHARDRLDTIYF	TGTGCCAGCAGCCACGCGCGGGACCGCCTAGACACCATATATTTT
once	TRBV7-8	TRBD1	TRBJ2-7	CASSIRQGQEQYF	TGTGCCAGCAGTATCAGACAGGGTCAAGAGCAGTACTTC
-	TRBV28	-	TRBJ1-1	CASSLARGGRTEAFF	TGTGCCAGCAGTTTAGCCCGGGGGGGTAGGACTGAAGCTTTCTTT
-	TRBV7-9	TRBD1	TRBJ2-3	CASSIRQGGTDTQYF	TGTGCCAGCAGCATTAGACAGGGAGGCACAGATACGCAGTATTTT
-	TRBV15	-	TRBJ1-2	CATSRDPGAPSTF	TGTGCCACCAGCAGAGATCCAGGGGCCCCTAGCACCTTC
-	TRBV7-9	TRBD1	TRBJ1-2	CASSRRQGPGDYTF	TGTGCCAGCAGCCGAAGACAGGGTCCCGGGGACTACACCTTC